A single sample is the source of the 29 T cell receptor beta chains below, sequenced in a study of tumor-infiltrating lymphocytes in primary liver carcinoma (dated by TCRdb to about 2017). RNA from unsorted whole blood was extracted with TRIzol reagent, and germline DNA was obtained with the DNeasy Blood & Tissue kit. Sequenced using an Illumina HiSeq 2500. TCRbeta-specific cDNA was reverse-transcribed from 500 ng total RNA using a constant-region primer and ProtoScript II reverse transcriptase. TCRbeta libraries were built with three nested multiplex PCR rounds, a slightly modified ARM-PCR procedure. Multiplex TRBV1-TRBV30 forward primers and a Cbeta reverse primer were used in the first two PCR rounds, each of which was run for approximately 9 cycles. Through fastp at Q25 and MiXCR, TCRdb rebuilt clones from the public reads, retaining in-frame beta chains. Each CDR3 protein gets just one entry, which takes the most common genes and DNA from the rows behind it. Here the sample has approximately 310,000 distinct CDR3 sequences; less than 75% occur a single time. Roughly 9% of the sample is held by the ten biggest clonotypes.

Specimen: peripheral blood. These receptors were collected from a man in his forties or fifties with primary liver carcinoma and hepatitis B virus infection.

Turning to this clonotype: This may stem from a read error, because a much larger clone lies one nucleotide away. The rearrangement uses TRBV6-6 and TRBJ2-1, with 8 bases aligning to TRBD2. The CDR3 loop spans 14 amino acids. The germline V gene encodes CDR1 MNHNY and CDR2 SVGAGI (reference sequence). V lost 8 bases and J lost 0; bases outside the gene matches: 3. Here the CDR3 reads CASSGTSSYNEQFF. The CDR3 region has the DNA TGTGCCAGCTCCGGGACTAGCTCCTACAATGAGCAGTTCTTC.

This clonotype was detected only a few times. The chain has TRBV7-3 and TRBJ2-1; 7 nucleotides agree with TRBD2. This CDR3 is built from 16 residues. Trimming cost V 5 bases and J 1 base; bases outside gene matches: 8. Germline V gene data show CDR1 as SGHTA and CDR2 as FQGTGA. CDR3: CASSPVAGPSYNEQFF. As DNA, the CDR3 is TGTGCCAGCAGCCCGGTAGCGGGCCCTTCCTACAATGAGCAGTTCTTC.

With regard to this clonotype: A much bigger clone sits one base away, suggesting this may be a read error. This chain joins TRBV6-2 or TRBV6-3 and TRBJ2-1; tentative D call: TRBD2 (5 bases). Trimming took off 6 bases at V and 7 bases at J, with 16 bases between the two ends. From germline, CDR1 is MNHEY and CDR2 SVGEGT. The CDR3 runs 14 residues. The DNA for the CDR3 is TGTGCCAGCAGCCGACTTAGTAGGGAGAATGAGCAGTTCTTC. It encodes CASSRLSRENEQFF.

This clonotype was detected only a few times. The V and J genes are TRBV6-1 and TRBJ2-7; TRBD1 matches 8 bases. This CDR3 region has 15 residues. V lost 8 bases and J lost 3; bases outside the gene matches: 12. CDR1 is MNHNS and CDR2 is SASEGT in the germline V gene. CDR3 nucleotide sequence: TGTGCCAGCGGGCCCCGGACAGGGAAAAACTACGAGCAGTACTTC. It encodes CASGPRTGKNYEQYF.

Comments on this clonotype: A single base separates this from a much larger clone, so it may be a read error. This is likely a read error, given that the CDR3 carries no conserved phenylalanine or tryptophan at its end. This chain joins TRBV10-3 and TRBJ2-5; D is possibly TRBD1 (6 bases). V lost 6 bases, J lost 2 bases, and 19 bases lay in between. The germline V gene has CDR1 ENHRY and CDR2 SYGVKD. CDR3 size: 16 residues. The CDR3 sequence: CAIRSGQPAPQETQYL. For the CDR3, the DNA is TGTGCCATCAGGAGTGGACAGCCAGCTCCGCAAGAGACCCAGTACCTC.

This clonotype is a singleton in its sample. The V and J genes are TRBV28 and TRBJ2-3; 7 positions match TRBD2. The V gene end was trimmed by 1 base and the J gene end by 4 bases; junction bases not matched to a gene: 11. The CDR3 loop spans 17 amino acids. Germline CDR1 and CDR2: MDHEN and SYDVKM. In DNA, the CDR3 is TGTGCCAGCAGTTTATTGGGGGGGAGTTTCGGCTCAGATACGCAGTATTTT. Translated, it gives CASSLLGGSFGSDTQYF.

The gene calls are TRBV14 and TRBJ1-4, with a tentative D call TRBD1 (5 bases). Trimming pared 3 bases from V and 4 bases from J, leaving 15 bases between. Germline V gives CDR1 SGHDN, CDR2 FVKESK. The CDR3 spans 16 residues. CDR3 loop: CASSHTIRGDNEKLFF. CDR3 DNA: TGTGCCAGCAGCCACACTATAAGAGGGGATAATGAAAAACTGTTTTTT. Using reference TRBV14 and TRBJ1-4 for the parts outside the CDR3, the full variable domain is EAGVTQFPSHSVIEKGQTVTLRCDPISGHDNLYWYRRVMGKEIKFLLHFVKESKQDESGMPNNRFLAERTGGTYSTLKVQPAELEDSGVYFCASSHTIRGDNEKLFFGSGTQLSVL.

Turning to this clonotype: A read error may produce the germline difference seen at one junction end. The chain employs TRBV5-5 and TRBJ2-5; 8 bases agree with TRBD1. Per germline, CDR1 SGHKS and CDR2 YYEKEE (reference sequence). The length of the CDR3 is 14 residues. The CDR3 reads CASILDRASETQHF. The CDR3 nucleotides are TGTGCCAGCATCTTGGACAGGGCCTCGGAGACCCAGCACTTC.

This clonotype was observed many times. The gene calls are TRBV11-2 and TRBJ2-5; weak D call: TRBD2 (6 bases). This CDR3 spans 13 amino acids. From germline, CDR1 is SGHAT and CDR2 FQNNGV. Trimming left V 5 bases short and J 5 bases short, with 12 bases between. CDR3 in DNA: TGTGCCAGCAGCCCCCGGGACTTGGAGACCCAGTACTTC. Its protein is CASSPRDLETQYF.

CDR3 in DNA: TGTGCCAGCAGCTTTATTGGTACAACTACGCAGTATTTT. This encodes CASSFIGTTTQYF. The rearrangement uses TRBV11-1 and TRBJ2-3; no clear D gene. The germline CDR1 and CDR2 sequences are SGHAT and FQDESV (reference sequence). V was shortened by 3 bases and J by 8 bases, with 12 bases between the two germline ends. CDR3 size: 13 residues.

For this clonotype: This CDR3 is missing its conserved last phenylalanine or tryptophan, likely due to a read error. The rearrangement links TRBV6-6 to TRBJ2-5, with TRBD2 matching 10 bases. The CDR3 runs to 17 residues. V lost 6 bases to trimming and J lost 4 bases; unmatched junction nucleotides: 14. Germline lookup yields CDR1 MNHNY and CDR2 SVGAGI (reference sequence). The CDR3 region has the DNA TGTGCCAGCAGCCGAAGGACTAGCGGCCCTCTAGGAGAGACCCAGTACCAC. This gives the protein CASSRRTSGPLGETQYH.

In this sample, this clonotype turned up a few times. The chain links TRBV7-9 to TRBJ1-1; weak D call: TRBD1 (6 bases). V was pared by 3 bases and J by 6 bases, with 14 bases between. The CDR3 is 14 amino acids. The germline gives CDR1 SEHNR, CDR2 FQNEAQ (reference sequence). The CDR3 sequence: CASSLGAGRSEAFF. The CDR3 DNA sequence: TGTGCCAGCAGCTTGGGGGCGGGAAGGTCTGAAGCTTTCTTT.

Points on this clonotype: A much larger clone lies one base from this, so it may be a read error. The genes are TRBV6-5 and TRBJ2-7; 9 bases match TRBD1. Germline values: CDR1 MNHEY, CDR2 SVGAGI. This CDR3 has 14 residues. CDR3 sequence (DNA): TGTGCCAGCAGTTTAGGACAGGGGCCCTACGAGCGGTACTTC. Protein: CASSLGQGPYERYF.

The J gene is TRBJ2-3, the V gene TRBV7-8; D is unclear. The germline CDR1 and CDR2 sequences are SGHVS and FQNEAQ. This CDR3 has 15 amino acids. CDR3 amino acids: CPSSLDGSHTDTQYF. The CDR3 DNA follows: TGTCCAAGCAGCTTAGACGGGTCCCACACAGATACGCAGTATTTT.

Concerning this clonotype: It is likely a read error, because the conserved phenylalanine at the end of the CDR3 is missing. This chain uses TRBV5-1 with TRBJ2-1; D perhaps matches TRBD1 (6 bases). V lost 4 bases and J lost 0, with 20 bases in between. From germline, CDR1 is SGHRS and CDR2 YFSETQ. CDR3 length: 18 residues. In DNA form, the CDR3 reads TGCGCCAGCAGCGCCTTCCCCCAGGGGCTAAGCTCCTACAATGAGCAGTTCCTC. It is translated as CASSAFPQGLSSYNEQFL.

This rearrangement joins TRBV24-1 to TRBJ2-3; maybe TRBD2 (6 bases). Trimming left V 4 bases short and J 6 bases short, with 19 bases between. Germline V gene data show CDR1 as KGHDR and CDR2 as SFDVKD. The CDR3 is 16 residues long. This chain's CDR3 is CATSDRGNSGRDTQYF. CDR3 DNA: TGTGCCACCAGTGACCGTGGGAATAGCGGTAGGGATACGCAGTATTTT.

With respect to this clonotype: One end of the junction varies from germline; a read error may be responsible. V and J are TRBV6-1 and TRBJ1-1; no clear D. The germline gives CDR1 MNHNS, CDR2 SASEGT. The CDR3 length is 13 residues. The CDR3 bases are TGTGTCAGCAGCTTCAGTACCAACACTGAAGCTTTCTTT. It yields the protein CVSSFSTNTEAFF.

To note about this clonotype: The junction departs from germline at one end; a sequencing error may be responsible. The chain carries TRBV10-3 and TRBJ2-3; 7 bases are shared with TRBD1. The CDR3 totals 16 residues. Germline-derived CDR1 and CDR2 are ENHRY and SYGVKD. The CDR3 reads CAICEDRPTSTDTQYF. The CDR3 DNA reads TGTGCCATCTGTGAGGACAGGCCAACTAGCACAGATACGCAGTATTTT.

On this clonotype itself: Since a much larger clone is just one base distant, this may be a read error. The chain carries TRBV6-1 and TRBJ2-7, with 8 bases aligning to TRBD2. The CDR3 consists of 18 residues. Germline V gene lookup returns CDR1 MNHNS and CDR2 SASEGT. CDR3 in amino acids: CASSEARGPAGTRYEQNF. The CDR3 DNA follows: TGTGCCAGCAGTGAAGCGCGGGGGCCGGCCGGGACTAGGTACGAGCAGAACTTC.

About this clonotype: A much larger clone sits a single nucleotide away, making a read error possible. J is TRBJ2-1 and V is TRBV12-3 or TRBV12-4; 7 bases agree with TRBD2. CDR3 length equals 12 residues. CDR3 loop: CTSTMGGGEQFF. CDR3 sequence (DNA): TGTACCAGCACCATGGGGGGGGGTGAGCAGTTCTTC.

The chain links TRBV12-3 or TRBV12-4 to TRBJ1-2; D perhaps matches TRBD1 (5 bases). The CDR3 has 13 residues. V was shortened by 7 bases and J by 4 bases, with 13 bases between the two germline ends. CDR3 sequence reads: CASNEGIGYGYTF. The CDR3 DNA reads as TGTGCCAGCAATGAGGGGATCGGCTATGGCTACACCTTC.

About this clonotype itself: A much larger clone lies one base from this, so it may be a read error. The J gene is TRBJ2-7, the V gene TRBV6-1; TRBD2 might be the D (5 bases). V dropped 8 bases and J dropped 9 bases, with 23 bases sitting between them. This CDR3 has 14 residues. Germline loops: CDR1 MNHNS, CDR2 SASEGT. The CDR3 coding sequence is TGTGCCAGCGCCGGAGGCACTATGGGTCGCGGGCAGTACTTC. Translated: CASAGGTMGRGQYF.

This clonotype was seen only a few times. The chain has TRBV28 and TRBJ2-7; possibly TRBD1 or TRBD2 for D (5 bases each). This CDR3 has 13 amino acids. Germline values: CDR1 MDHEN, CDR2 SYDVKM. Trimming removed 5 bases at V and 12 bases at J, with 20 bases between. DNA for the CDR3: TGTGCCAGCAGTCCCCCGGGGACCCCGGAGGTGTACTTC. This gives the protein CASSPPGTPEVYF.

A remark on this clonotype: One base away lies a much larger clone, so this may be a sequencing read error. The chain joins TRBV4-3 to TRBJ2-7; no definite D call. Germline V CDR1 and CDR2: LGHNA, YSLEER. V shed 5 bases and J shed 0 bases, with 11 bases lying between them. This CDR3 comprises 14 residues. The CDR3 nucleotides are TGCGCCAGCAGCGAAGTGGCGGTCTCCTACGAGCAGTACTTC. It codes for CASSEVAVSYEQYF.

This chain connects TRBV5-4 to TRBJ2-1; 7 positions agree with TRBD2. CDR1 and CDR2 from the germline V gene are SGHNT and YYREEE (reference sequence). CDR3 length: 19 amino acids. V shed 4 bases and J 7 bases; nucleotides not matched to a gene: 23. This chain's CDR3 is CASSNVGGGGLRSINEQFF. The CDR3 DNA is TGTGCCAGCAGCAATGTGGGAGGTGGGGGACTAAGATCCATAAATGAGCAGTTCTTC.

This clonotype was counted once. A read error is possible here, since a much larger clone lies one base away. This rearrangement joins TRBV29-1 to TRBJ1-1; 7 nucleotides align to TRBD1. The CDR3 spans 13 residues. V shed 6 bases and J 0 bases; nucleotides not matched to a gene: 4. Looked up from germline, CDR1 is SQVTM and CDR2 is ANQGSEA. CDR3: CSVVGQMNTEAFF. CDR3 nucleotide sequence: TGCAGCGTGGTGGGACAGATGAACACTGAAGCTTTCTTT.

In regard to this clonotype: A much larger clone differs from this one at a single base, so this may be a read error. The chain is built from TRBV4-3 and TRBJ1-2; D unclear. The V gene's germline CDR1 is LGHNA and CDR2 YSLEER. CDR3 size: 13 residues. In nucleotides, the CDR3 is TGCGCCAGCAGCCAAGCCGGAAACTATGGCTACATCTTC. This codes for CASSQAGNYGYIF.

The sample holds a few counts of this clonotype. The chain couples TRBV28 to TRBJ1-4; D is perhaps TRBD1 (5 bases). Trimming shortened V by 6 bases and J by 4 bases, and 15 bases separated the two germline ends. Germline CDR1 and CDR2: MDHEN and SYDVKM. This CDR3 is 15 amino acids long. The CDR3 region is CASSQRGKGNEKLFF. Written as DNA, the CDR3 is TGTGCCAGCAGCCAGCGGGGGAAGGGTAATGAAAAACTGTTTTTT.

This clonotype is deemed medium-sized. The CDR3 nucleotides are TGTGCCAGCAGTATCCGGGACAGGGGTACCCAAGAGACCCAGTACTTC. This sequence encodes CASSIRDRGTQETQYF. The rearrangement uses TRBV6-6 and TRBJ2-5; 10 bases map to TRBD1. Germline CDR1 MNHNY, CDR2 SVGAGI (reference sequence). The CDR3 spans 16 residues. J was trimmed by 1 base and V by 5 bases; bases with no gene match: 7.